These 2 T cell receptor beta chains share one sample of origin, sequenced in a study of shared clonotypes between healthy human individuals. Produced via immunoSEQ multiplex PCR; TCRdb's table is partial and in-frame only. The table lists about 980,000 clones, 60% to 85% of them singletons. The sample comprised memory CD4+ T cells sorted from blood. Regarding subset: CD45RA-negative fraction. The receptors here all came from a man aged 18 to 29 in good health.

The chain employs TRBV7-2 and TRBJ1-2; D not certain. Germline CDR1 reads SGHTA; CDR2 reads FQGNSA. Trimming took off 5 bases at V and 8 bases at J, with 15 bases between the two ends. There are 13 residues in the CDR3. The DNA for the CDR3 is TGTGCCAGCAGCGAGGCGGCTGTAGGGGGCTACACCTTC. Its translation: CASSEAAVGGYTF.

The CDR3 bases are TGTGCCAGCAGAGGGGACCAACCTCGAGAGACCCAGTACTTC. Translation gives CASRGDQPRETQYF. The rearrangement joins TRBV2 to TRBJ2-5, with D perhaps assigned TRBD1 or TRBD2 (5 bases each). Trimming cost V 6 bases and J 4 bases, with 15 bases left between them. The CDR3 is made up of 14 amino acids. The germline V gene has CDR1 SNHLY and CDR2 FYNNEI.